Here is one TCR beta chain with its context. Its matching antigen is unknown. This is likely a read error, given that the CDR3 carries no conserved phenylalanine or tryptophan at its end. Germline values: CDR1 GTSNPN, CDR2 SVGIG (reference sequence). Deletions cut 2 bases from V and 5 bases from J, with 16 bases between. The CDR3 is 15 amino acids. The sorted Tregs were CD4+CD25+CD127-/low cells. After constant-region reverse-primer amplification, full-length variable regions underwent semi-nested PCR with Nested Universal Primer A. TCRdb re-called the 5' RACE reads through MiXCR, storing one row per CDR3 protein. Counted here are 40,000 to 55,000 distinct CDR3 sequences, roughly a fifth occurring once; the ten biggest clones make up roughly 4.5%. Study-level points and caveats: Larger-cohort validation covered only one TCR beta V-J rearrangement. Tumor-infiltrating Treg TCR alpha and beta sequences overlapped most with tumor naive CD4+ T cells, then blood naive.

The clonotype comes from a female donor with breast cancer. Sequencing was carried out using Tregs sorted from a lymph node. The rearrangement links TRBV30 to TRBJ1-3; a weak D match, TRBD1 (5 bases). The CDR3 region has the DNA TGTGCCTGGAGTCTCCAGGCACAGGCAAGAAACACCATATATTGT. Encoded protein: CAWSLQAQARNTIYC.